A single T cell receptor (beta chain) is shown here with its context. Its antigen is not identified. Here immunoSEQ multiplex PCR was the method, and the copy in TCRdb shows in-frame clones only, minus some. The data show tens of thousands of clones, 88% seen once. This sample was included in a study of cytomegalovirus exposure and HLA in healthy donors. Findings and limits, study-wide: Most TCR sequences were uncommon, yet certain public TCRs appeared in many donors. Cytomegalovirus-associated TCR beta chains were listed, numbering more than 150.

The V gene's germline CDR1 is PRHDT and CDR2 FYEKMQ (reference sequence). The V gene lost 5 bases and the J gene lost 2 bases, with 7 bases spanning the gap. The CDR3 totals 14 residues. The rearrangement links TRBV13 to TRBJ2-6; a possible D gene is TRBD1 (5 bases). This sequence was found in a woman aged 25 to 39 in good health and CMV-seronegative. Sample: PBMCs. The CDR3 region is CASSARAGANVLTF. As DNA, the CDR3 is TGTGCCAGCAGCGCCAGGGCTGGGGCCAACGTCCTGACTTTC. Using reference TRBV13 and TRBJ2-6 for the parts outside the CDR3, the full variable domain is AAGVIQSPRHLIKEKRETATLKCYPIPRHDTVYWYQQGPGQDPQFLISFYEKMQSDKGSIPDRFSAQQFSDYHSELNMSSLELGDSALYFCASSARAGANVLTFGAGSRLTVL.